This TCR beta chain appears in the sequencing data of a study of T cells after yellow fever vaccination. The study made its TCR cDNA through 5'RACE template switching. That step introduced a universal primer site along with UMIs. TCRdb independently ran MiXCR on the 5' RACE reads; one entry per CDR3 protein. The sample consists of about 350,000 distinct CDR3 sequences, 8.1% of them appearing once. Germline CDR1 and CDR2: MNHEY and SVGEGT. The CDR3 contains 14 residues. V lost 7 bases, J lost 7 bases, and 12 bases stayed unmatched. This clonotype was observed a handful of times. The specimen comprised PBMCs, sampled about 49 days after the first yellow fever vaccination. V and J are TRBV6-2 or TRBV6-3 and TRBJ2-7, with TRBD1 matching over 8 bases. The receptor comes from a man aged 18 to 30 who received the YFV17D yellow fever vaccine. CDR3 amino acids: CASTLGTGGREQYF. Written as DNA, the CDR3 is TGTGCCAGCACTCTCGGTACAGGGGGAAGAGAGCAGTACTTC.